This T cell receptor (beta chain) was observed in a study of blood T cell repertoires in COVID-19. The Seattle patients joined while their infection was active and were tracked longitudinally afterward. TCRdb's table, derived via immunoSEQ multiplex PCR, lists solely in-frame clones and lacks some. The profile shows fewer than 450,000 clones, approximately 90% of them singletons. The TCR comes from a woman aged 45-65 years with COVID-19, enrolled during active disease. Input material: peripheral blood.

The CDR3 sequence is CASSQPDSLNQPQHF. The CDR3 region has the DNA TGCGCCAGCAGCCAACCGGACAGTCTCAATCAGCCCCAGCATTTT. This sequence joins TRBV4-1 and TRBJ1-5, with TRBD1 as a possible D gene (6 bases). Germline CDR1 is MGHRA and CDR2 is YSYEKL. The CDR3 totals 15 residues. Deletions cut 2 bases from V and 3 bases from J, with 11 bases between.